The sequence of this T cell receptor beta chain was determined in a study of blood T cell repertoires in COVID-19. Whole-study context: Samples came from the United States, Italy and Spain, spanning acute and convalescent COVID-19. Nucleic acid was either cDNA or gDNA, and it came from T cells, B-cell-depleted T cells, or PBMCs.

V was shortened by 2 bases and J by 8 bases, with 12 bases between the two germline ends. Germline V gives CDR1 MNHEY, CDR2 SVGEGT. The CDR3 is 13 residues long. Original methodology: Reference gene primer amplification gave estimated nucleated cell counts. Profiling relied on immunoSEQ multiplex PCR, and the TCRdb table lists in-frame clones only, not all of them. The DNA was the basis for D and trimming; V, J and clone size are from that table. Here the sample spans about 38,000 clones, roughly 90% being singletons. In this sample, this clone turned up once. The chain couples TRBV6-2 or TRBV6-3 to TRBJ1-1; D uncertain. The receptor was derived from a man between 65 and 85 years old with active COVID-19. The source material was peripheral blood. CDR3 amino acids: CASSYPPTVEAFF. DNA of the CDR3: TGTGCCAGCAGTTACCCCCCGACTGTCGAAGCTTTCTTT.